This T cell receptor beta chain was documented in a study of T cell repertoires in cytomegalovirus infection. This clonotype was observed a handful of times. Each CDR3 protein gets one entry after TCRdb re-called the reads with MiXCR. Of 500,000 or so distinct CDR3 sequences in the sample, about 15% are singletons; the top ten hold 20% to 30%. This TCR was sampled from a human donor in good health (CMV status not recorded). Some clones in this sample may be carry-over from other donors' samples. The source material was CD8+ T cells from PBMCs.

This chain's CDR3 is CASSFSGDAYYEQYF. The CDR3 DNA sequence: TGTGCCAGCAGCTTCTCTGGGGATGCGTACTACGAGCAGTACTTC. The genes are TRBV13 and TRBJ2-7; D is ambiguous. Germline assignment: CDR1 PRHDT and CDR2 FYEKMQ (reference sequence). The CDR3 contains 15 residues. Trimming removed 3 bases from V and 3 bases from J, with 15 bases in between. Complete variable domain (other parts from reference TRBV13 and TRBJ2-7): AAGVIQSPRHLIKEKRETATLKCYPIPRHDTVYWYQQGPGQDPQFLISFYEKMQSDKGSIPDRFSAQQFSDYHSELNMSSLELGDSALYFCASSFSGDAYYEQYFGPGTRLTVT.